Here is one T cell receptor (beta chain) with its context. This clone was observed a few times. No cognate antigen has been identified for it. No base quality information exists; no much larger clone differs at one position. The data were obtained in a study of cytomegalovirus exposure and HLA in healthy donors listed by TCRdb under 2017. Study-wide context: An earlier analysis of some 550 of the donors reported approximately 300 Gb of sequence data and around 120 million unique TCR beta sequences from 190 million or so T cells. Roughly 290 gigabases of sequencing data and tens of millions of unique TCR sequences made up an early release that covered 500 to 650 HLA-typed donors. Among the roughly 430 genotyped donors, around 81% belonged to the genetic ancestry cluster associated with self-reported Caucasian donors. The aim of the study was to test whether cataloging public T cell receptors could identify signatures of past pathogen exposure. The study used immunosequencing to profile the T cell repertoires of approximately 630 subjects and linked those repertoires to cytomegalovirus serostatus. Along with the approximately 700-subject first cohort, a separate validation cohort of around 110 different subjects was used. High-throughput TCR immunosequencing, statistical association of individual TCRs with disease status, and machine learning were combined to predict cytomegalovirus infection status. To study patterns of TCR occurrence, a later analysis re-analyzed previously published TCR beta repertoires from under 750 donors and added high-resolution HLA genotyping. In the later analysis, no new phenotypic data were used to find candidate immune exposures; instead, reliance was placed on TCR beta sequences and their occurrence across donors. An earlier analysis of approximately 500 of the donors applied high-throughput TCR beta sequencing to assess whether each TCR beta V gene segment acted as functional or pseudogenic. Donor age, sex, ethnicity and CMV serostatus were compiled together with the repertoire data. In a later genetic analysis, genome-wide SNP genotypes for about 55% of the roughly 670 donors were used, and that subset was treated as a discovery cohort. All discovery cohort repertoires had been generated using a single sequencing platform. HLA typing covered class I and class II loci at four-digit resolution. The number of typed donors differed by locus: about 620-640 for A, B, C, DRB1 and DQB1; 500 to 550 for DQA1; fewer than 610 for DPA1; and roughly 470 for DPB1. A handful of DR-DQ haplotypes were handled as single units for association and clustering because linkage in the cohort was strong. Among some 400 genotyped donors of the cohort, an average of roughly 240,000 unique TCR beta nucleotide sequences were sequenced per donor, around 18% of them non-productive. Beyond this particular receptor, the publication reports: Because counts were too low, seventeen rarely observed V segments, including chromosome 9 orphons, were excluded from the earlier analysis of a few hundred of the donors. According to a later analysis, most CMV-associated TCR beta chains appeared to be HLA-restricted, and the HLA associations seemed to be driven largely by CMV exposure. Strong co-occurrence of HLA alleles, especially DR and DQ, made assigning TCR associations to individual alleles difficult. The study listed 164 TCR beta chains as associated with cytomegalovirus. Immune exposure information for the cohort was limited to CMV serostatus. At a false discovery rate of 0.05, a later analysis linked under 20,000 TCR beta sequences to specific HLA alleles. A later analysis found that HLA-associated TCR beta chains were more clonally expanded and had lower generation probabilities than equally common non-associated chains. The sequencing pipeline was judged likely to have produced a cluster of highly shared sequence variants as a technical artifact. The classifier was reported to diagnose cytomegalovirus status with high specificity and sensitivity in both the original cohort and the validation cohort. In a later analysis, the rate of TCR association differed among HLA loci, with DRB1 alleles having the most associated TCRs and HLA-C alleles having the fewest. Sequencing depth was assumed to be roughly uniform across donors in the presence/absence analyses, though that assumption may not hold. This cohort had only TCR beta chains sequenced, and the lack of alpha or paired-chain data limited which features could be detected. A further reported finding was that TCR beta sequences accurately predicted the HLA-A and HLA-B alleles for most subjects in the first cohort. Correlated functional status among segregating V segments might be attributable to linkage disequilibrium, but an unknown experimental factor could not be ruled out. HLA typing was unavailable for some donors at each locus, so association tests used only the typed subset. According to the authors, the approach could potentially be generalized to other disease states and immunological phenotypes. A later genetic analysis associated a missense DCLRE1C variant with V-gene and J-gene trimming of TCR beta chains, and an independent cohort replicated the association. Several of the top co-occurrence clusters appeared to be linked to parvovirus B19, influenza, CMV and Epstein-Barr virus, according to a later analysis. In an earlier analysis of 587 of the donors, most TCR beta V segments appeared in productive rearrangements about 87% or about 30% of the time, broadly matching IMGT annotations. Some IMGT-functional V segments, including TRBV6-2 and TRBV6-3, could not be told apart with the 87-base-pair reads, so those segments were excluded. Across donors, most TCR sequences were observed very rarely, whereas some public TCRs were present in many individuals. In a later genetic analysis, fewer N-insertions in productive TCRs were reported among donors in an Asian-associated ancestry cluster than the roughly 700-donor mean. A few of the identified cytomegalovirus-associated TCR beta chains were confirmed in vitro to be specific for cytomegalovirus antigens.

The cohort comprised 670 or so healthy bone marrow donors. Cohort members were all nominally healthy when sampled, although unrecorded immune exposures were likely present. The donor was CMV seronegative and was included in the group of several hundred seronegative cohort members. Every donor gave a peripheral blood sample, and the peripheral blood mononuclear cells from that sample were used for TCR beta sequencing. The Qiagen DNeasy Blood Extraction Kit was used to extract genomic DNA from the blood cell samples. Libraries were prepared through the immunoSEQ multiplex PCR assay. For the multiplex PCR, a mixture combining 60 forward primers for TCR Vbeta segments and 13 reverse primers for TCR Jbeta segments was used. Amplification of the CDR3 region of rearranged TCR beta genes was performed with a multiplex PCR assay on genomic DNA. Amplified TCR beta libraries were sequenced as 87-base-pair reads on the Illumina HiSeq System. The paper's data handling went like this. A later analysis counted about 80 million unique TCR beta chains across the 550 to 700 repertoires, and 9.5 million to 11 million of these chains were shared by at least two donors. Raw reads were error-corrected and collapsed into unique sequences by a nearest-neighbor algorithm in which closely related sequences were merged to remove PCR and sequencing errors. CDR3 sequences were aligned to IMGT reference sequences to assign V, D and J gene segments. For a sequence to be retained, a match of at least six nucleotides was required to both a V gene segment and a J gene segment. Rearrangements were called productive when the CDR3 lacked stop codons and stayed in frame with V and J; all others were non-productive. Following IMGT convention, CDR3 was defined as the stretch from the second conserved V-encoded cysteine to the conserved J-encoded phenylalanine. Sequences without an unambiguous match to a single V gene segment were excluded from the earlier analysis of approximately 600 of the donors. In an earlier analysis of around 590 of the donors, a V segment was called functional when productive rearrangements were above 56.7%, and segregating when the standard deviation between donors exceeded 5%. A statistical classification framework was built to diagnose cytomegalovirus status from the catalog of TCR beta chain sequences. V and J gene assignment, in a later analysis, came from comparing TCR nucleotide sequences with IMGT/GENE-DB human TR gene sequences. Using the TCRdist pipeline, a later analysis assigned CDR3 sequences along with most-parsimonious VDJ recombination scenarios. In a later analysis, every TCR beta chain was defined by the combination of its CDR3 amino acid sequence and its V-gene family, and reads without a unique V-gene family were dropped. To address suspected cross-contamination and a sequencing artifact, a later analysis removed some 620 highly shared, low-generation-probability nucleotide sequences. A later analysis calculated a clonal expansion index for each public chain from normalized within-repertoire ranks of inferred template counts. Generation probabilities in a later analysis came from a VDJ recombination model fitted to out-of-frame rearrangements, and those results were checked against IGoR. In a later analysis, TCR-TCR, TCR-HLA and TCR-CMV co-occurrence was scored with hypergeometric tests, and a repertoire-size bias correction was applied to TCR pairs. A later analysis estimated false discovery rates by permuting HLA or CMV assignments 20 times. In a later analysis, co-occurring TCRs were grouped with DBSCAN, and TCRdist sequence similarity was added when clustering was performed within HLA-allele-positive subsets. For co-occurrence clustering, repertoires with fewer than 30,000 or more than 120,000 public chains were excluded, along with about five repertoires with anomalous nucleotide sharing. TCRdb carries this immuneACCESS record with in-frame sequences only. Its versions omit some clonotypes, under half of them owing to an unresolved V gene in the studies checked, with the rest unexplained. For V, J and clone size, that table is used; D and trimming come from the DNA. Within this sample are fewer than 200,000 clones, with 76% of them counted one time only. 0.75% to 0.8% of the sample is taken by the ten largest.

From its cysteine to its phenylalanine, the CDR3 spans 17 amino acids. CDR3 DNA only is kept here, 51 bases in frame from base 1. Reading the germline V gene gives CDR1 SGDLS and CDR2 YYNGEE. V is cut back by 0 bases and J by 1 base, with 8 bases in the junction unmatched. Rearrangement joined TRBV9 to TRBJ2-5; 8 nucleotides in the junction match TRBD2. Sequences were obtained from PBMCs. The TCR originated in a female donor in good health and CMV-seronegative. The DNA is TGTGCCAGCAGCGTAGGTACTAGCGGTCTACCCCAAGAGACCCAGTACTTC. The resulting protein is CASSVGTSGLPQETQYF.